This TCR beta chain was sequenced in a study of blood T cells in healthy people across ages. With a J-beta primer mix and a sample-barcoded 5' primer, a second PCR ran roughly 6 to 11 cycles. TCRdb recomputed calls from the 5' RACE reads with MiXCR, one row per CDR3 protein. Of 1.6 million or so distinct CDR3 sequences in the sample, around 35% are singletons; the top ten hold approximately 11%. General observations from the study: A roughly linear fall in TCR beta diversity per million T cells was seen with increasing age. Long-lived donors exceeded aged donors in naive CD4+ cells and diversity.

CDR1 is MNHEY, CDR2 SVGAGI, per germline. The germline V and J ends were trimmed by 1 base and 5 bases, with 11 bases remaining between them. CDR3 length: 14 residues. Each individual donor underwent a draw of approximately 10 milliliters of peripheral blood. Total RNA extraction produced at least 5 micrograms (per sample) for the study. About this clonotype itself: Its target is unknown.

The sample was blood. The genes are TRBV6-5 and TRBJ2-5; a weak D match, TRBD2 (6 bases). The clonotype was recovered from a woman aged 25 to 39 in good health. The CDR3 bases are TGTGCCAGCAGTTACTTCGCGGGGCTGGAGACCCAGTACTTC. Its translation: CASSYFAGLETQYF.